Each of the 20 T cell receptor beta chains below was sequenced from the same sample in a study of T cell responses to AZD1222 COVID-19 vaccine. Sequencing was performed with immunoSEQ multiplex PCR; in TCRdb, only in-frame clones are kept and a portion is missing. The data show roughly 130,000 clones, approximately 86% seen once. Sequencing used peripheral blood, obtained on day 0 of AZD1222 vaccination. These receptors came from an adult in good health.

The V and J genes are TRBV7-8 and TRBJ1-3; 11 positions match TRBD1. V was clipped by 5 bases and J by 3 bases; unmatched bases: 3. CDR3 length: 15 amino acids. The germline gives CDR1 SGHVS, CDR2 FQNEAQ. The CDR3 is CASSRDRGGGNTIYF. CDR3 in DNA: TGTGCCAGCAGCCGGGACAGGGGGGGTGGAAACACCATATATTTT.

In its sample, this clone was seen a few times. V gene TRBV7-9 combines with J gene TRBJ1-1; TRBD1 might be the D (5 bases). Germline CDR1 reads SEHNR; CDR2 reads FQNEAQ (reference sequence). V lost 3 bases to trimming and J lost 1 base, with 6 bases between them. The CDR3 runs to 13 residues. This CDR3 reads CASSFQGNTEAFF. CDR3 sequence (DNA): TGTGCCAGCAGCTTCCAGGGGAACACTGAAGCTTTCTTT.

The chain recombines TRBV11-2 with TRBJ1-1, with unresolved D. This CDR3 has 14 residues. With 0 bases removed from V and 1 base from J, the gap between germline ends came to 6 bases. From germline, CDR1 is SGHAT and CDR2 FQNNGV. CDR3 bases: TGTGCCAGCAGCTTAGAAAGAGCGAACACTGAAGCTTTCTTT. It translates to CASSLERANTEAFF.

V usage is TRBV29-1 and J usage is TRBJ1-1; TRBD1 is a possible D gene (6 bases). CDR3 length equals 14 residues. Between the trimmed V and J ends, which lost 2 bases and 0 bases, there was a span of 10 bases. The germline CDR1 and CDR2 sequences are SQVTM and ANQGSEA. The DNA of the CDR3 is TGCAGCGTTGAATATCGGGGGCTGAACACTGAAGCTTTCTTT. Translated, it gives CSVEYRGLNTEAFF.

This clone was picked up a small number of times. The J gene is TRBJ2-1, the V gene TRBV6-4, with 15 positions matching TRBD2. V shed 4 bases, J shed 9 bases, and the junction held 1 base outside the gene matches. From germline, CDR1 is MRHNA and CDR2 SNTAGT. The CDR3 sequence is 14 residues long. CDR3 DNA sequence: TGTGCCAGCAGTGGGACTAGCGGGGGGGCTGAGCAGTTCTTC. This encodes CASSGTSGGAEQFF.

The V and J genes are TRBV7-6 and TRBJ2-2, with TRBD1 matching 12 bases. This CDR3 has 16 residues. After removal of 5 bases from V and 7 bases from J, the junction contained 8 bases not matched to a gene. The V gene's germline CDR1 is SGHVS and CDR2 FNYEAQ. The DNA of the CDR3 is TGTGCCAGCAGCCGCCGGGACAGGGGGCTTGGCGGGGAGCTGTTTTTT. This sequence encodes CASSRRDRGLGGELFF.

The V gene is TRBV9, the J gene TRBJ1-6; D uncertain. Germline-derived CDR1 and CDR2 are SGDLS and YYNGEE. The CDR3 totals 13 residues. V shed 3 bases and J shed 5 bases, with 6 bases lying between them. The CDR3: CASSAGDNSPLHF. The CDR3 DNA reads as TGTGCCAGCAGCGCCGGGGATAATTCACCCCTCCACTTT. Together with reference TRBV9 and TRBJ1-6, the CDR3 gives the full variable domain: DSGVTQTPKHLITATGQRVTLRCSPRSGDLSVYWYQQSLDQGLQFLIQYYNGEERAKGNILERFSAQQFPDLHSELNLSSLELGDSALYFCASSAGDNSPLHFGNGTRLTVT.

This chain links TRBV19 with TRBJ1-2; 7 bases align to TRBD1. With 2 bases clipped from V and 2 bases from J, the junction kept 5 bases outside the gene matches. This CDR3 is built from 15 residues. In germline, CDR1 is LNHDA, CDR2 SQIVND (reference sequence). This CDR3 is CASSIRTGENYGYTF. The CDR3 DNA reads as TGTGCCAGTAGTATACGGACAGGCGAGAACTATGGCTACACCTTC.

The rearrangement links TRBV18 to TRBJ1-2, with unresolved D. Germline-derived CDR1 and CDR2 are KGHSH and LQKENI. This CDR3 has 13 residues. V lost 2 bases, J lost 3 bases, and 7 bases lay in between. The CDR3 region is CASSPDSYYGYTF. In DNA form, the CDR3 reads TGTGCCAGCTCACCAGACTCCTACTATGGCTACACCTTC.

The rearrangement uses TRBV5-5 and TRBJ2-2, with D tentatively TRBD1 or TRBD2 (6 bases each). Germline V gives CDR1 SGHKS, CDR2 YYEKEE (reference sequence). This CDR3 contains 16 residues. V was cut by 4 bases and J by 1 base, with 14 bases left in between. The CDR3 DNA is TGTGCCAGCAGCCCCCGGAGGGGGATGAACACCGGGGAGCTGTTTTTT. Residues: CASSPRRGMNTGELFF.

The chain links TRBV18 to TRBJ2-7, with D perhaps matching TRBD2 (6 bases). There are 16 residues in the CDR3. Germline V gene data show CDR1 as KGHSH and CDR2 as LQKENI. The germline V and J ends were trimmed by 6 bases and 1 base, with 19 bases remaining between them. The CDR3, as DNA: TGTGCCAGCTCCACAGGCGGGTCCGGGAGTTCCTACGAGCAGTACTTC. Translated, it gives CASSTGGSGSSYEQYF. The variable domain in full, with the rest retrieved from reference TRBV18 and TRBJ2-7, is NAGVMQNPRHLVRRRGQEARLRCSPMKGHSHVYWYRQLPEEGLKFMVYLQKENIIDESGMPKERFSAEFPKEGPSILRIQQVVRGDSAAYFCASSTGGSGSSYEQYFGPGTRLTVT.

V usage is TRBV7-2 and J usage is TRBJ1-3; D might be TRBD1 (5 bases). In germline, CDR1 is SGHTA, CDR2 FQGNSA. The CDR3 runs to 13 residues. V was pared by 8 bases and J by 0 bases, with 8 bases between. CDR3 protein: CASGATSGNTIYF. CDR3 bases: TGTGCCAGCGGGGCTACCTCTGGAAACACCATATATTTT.

The chain joins TRBV18 to TRBJ1-2; maybe TRBD1 (6 bases). Germline CDR1 reads KGHSH; CDR2 reads LQKENI. The CDR3 contains 15 residues. Trimming stripped 3 bases from V and 0 bases from J, with 11 bases between. CDR3 residues: CASSPGATANYGYTF. DNA of the CDR3: TGTGCCAGCTCACCGGGGGCAACAGCTAACTATGGCTACACCTTC.

This clone was found a few times. This sequence joins TRBV7-2 and TRBJ1-2; a possible D gene is TRBD1 (6 bases). The CDR3 contains 11 residues. The germline CDR1 and CDR2 sequences are SGHTA and FQGNSA. Between the trimmed V and J ends, which lost 5 bases and 8 bases, there was a span of 9 bases. CDR3 bases: TGTGCCAGCAGCCAAGGGGGGGGCTACACCTTC. Translating it yields CASSQGGGYTF.

The chain has TRBV11-2 and TRBJ2-2, with a tentative D call TRBD1 (6 bases). The V end was cut by 2 bases, the J end by 6 bases, with 19 bases between. CDR3 length: 17 residues. CDR1 is SGHAT, CDR2 FQNNGV, per germline. The CDR3 spells CASSLSANRVTAGELFF. The CDR3 nucleotides are TGTGCCAGCAGCTTATCAGCGAACAGGGTAACGGCCGGGGAGCTGTTTTTT.

This rearrangement joins TRBV4-1 to TRBJ2-7; TRBD1 agrees at 7 bases. The germline CDR1 and CDR2 sequences are MGHRA and YSYEKL. The CDR3 extends over 15 amino acids. J lost 7 bases, V lost 3 bases, and 12 bases had no gene match. In DNA, the CDR3 is TGCGCCAGCAGCCAGGGGGAGAAGGGGGCGAGTGAGCAGTACTTC. This encodes CASSQGEKGASEQYF.

CDR3 bases: TGTGCCAGCAGCCCCCGACAGGGCTCAAACATTCAGTACTTC. Its protein product is CASSPRQGSNIQYF. This chain links TRBV13 with TRBJ2-4, with 7 bases lining up with TRBD1. CDR3 length equals 14 residues. J was trimmed by 6 bases and V by 5 bases; bases with no gene match: 7. Germline CDR1 reads PRHDT; CDR2 reads FYEKMQ (reference sequence).

V and J are TRBV2 and TRBJ2-4; unclear D gene. Between the trimmed V and J ends, which lost 0 bases and 0 bases, there was a span of 3 bases. Looked up from germline, CDR1 is SNHLY and CDR2 is FYNNEI. This CDR3 is built from 14 residues. This chain's CDR3 is CASSEAGAKNIQYF. CDR3 DNA sequence: TGTGCCAGCAGTGAAGCCGGAGCCAAAAACATTCAGTACTTC.

The genes are TRBV19 and TRBJ1-4; D is perhaps TRBD1 (6 bases). Germline V gene data show CDR1 as LNHDA and CDR2 as SQIVND (reference sequence). This CDR3 is built from 13 residues. V gave up 5 bases and J gave up 8 bases, with 12 bases separating them. The CDR3 nucleotides are TGTGCCAGTAGTGATACAGGGCGGGAAAAACTGTTTTTT. This gives the protein CASSDTGREKLFF.

The chain has TRBV2 and TRBJ1-3, with no clear D. The V end was cut by 8 bases, the J end by 7 bases, with 12 bases between. The V gene's germline CDR1 is SNHLY and CDR2 FYNNEI. This CDR3 contains 12 residues. For the CDR3, the DNA is TGTGCCAGCGGTTATATGGGGAACACCATATATTTT. This sequence encodes CASGYMGNTIYF.